A single sample is the source of the 8 T cell receptor beta chains below, sequenced in a study of cytomegalovirus exposure and HLA in healthy donors. The PCR employed 60 Vbeta primers together with 13 Jbeta primers. The data were produced by immunoSEQ multiplex PCR, yet TCRdb's version contains in-frame clones alone and is incomplete. The table includes about 96,000 clones, roughly 74% detected once. Sequencing used PBMCs. The origin of the receptors is a female donor in good health and CMV-seropositive.

The chain combines TRBV30 with TRBJ2-7; D gene unclear. The germline CDR1 and CDR2 sequences are GTSNPN and SVGIG (reference sequence). With 5 bases removed from V and 2 bases from J, the gap between germline ends came to 10 bases. The CDR3 covers 12 residues. CDR3 nucleotide sequence: TGTGCCTGGTTCGACGGAGCCTACGAGCAGTACTTC. Translating it yields CAWFDGAYEQYF.

The chain links TRBV7-2 to TRBJ1-1, with TRBD1 matching 7 bases. CDR1 SGHTA and CDR2 FQGNSA come from the germline V gene. The CDR3 runs to 14 residues. Unmatched junction bases numbered 10, after V lost 4 bases and J lost 8 bases. The CDR3 region is CASSSFDTGAEAFF. The CDR3 bases are TGTGCCAGCAGCTCCTTTGATACAGGGGCGGAAGCTTTCTTT.

The chain carries TRBV7-6 and TRBJ2-1, with 12 bases fitting TRBD2. Losses at the gene ends were 4 bases for V and 6 bases for J; bases not matched to a gene: 7. The CDR3 has 16 residues. CDR1 and CDR2 (germline): SGHVS, FNYEAQ. In DNA form, the CDR3 reads TGTGCCAGCAGCTCTCCTAGCGGGAGGGCCCTCAATGAGCAGTTCTTC. It translates to CASSSPSGRALNEQFF.

The chain links TRBV7-8 to TRBJ1-3, with 8 nucleotides matching TRBD1. CDR3 length: 15 amino acids. Germline CDR1 and CDR2: SGHVS and FQNEAQ. V was clipped by 6 bases and J by 4 bases; unmatched bases: 8. CDR3 region: CASRPQDRAGNTIYF. CDR3 DNA: TGTGCCAGCAGACCACAGGACAGGGCCGGAAACACCATATATTTT.

V usage is TRBV4-3 and J usage is TRBJ2-7, with TRBD2 matching over 10 bases. The length of the CDR3 is 19 residues. The V segment lost 4 bases and the J segment 6 bases; nucleotides outside the gene matches: 21. In germline, CDR1 is LGHNA, CDR2 YSLEER. CDR3 sequence reads: CASSLKSGGLAGAPSEQYF. The CDR3 nucleotides are TGCGCCAGCAGCCTCAAGAGCGGCGGGCTAGCGGGAGCCCCCAGCGAGCAGTACTTC.

The rearrangement links TRBV5-1 to TRBJ2-7; the D gene is possibly TRBD1 (5 bases). Trimming took 4 bases from V and 2 from J, leaving 22 bases between them. Germline V lookup: CDR1 SGHRS, CDR2 YFSETQ. The CDR3 has 17 amino acids. DNA of the CDR3: TGCGCCAGCAGCCTTACTCTAGGGGCAGGCGTAGCCTACGAGCAGTACTTC. Translation gives CASSLTLGAGVAYEQYF.

This clone was picked up many times. The J gene is TRBJ2-3, the V gene TRBV9, with 7 nucleotides matching TRBD1. Germline V gene lookup returns CDR1 SGDLS and CDR2 YYNGEE. This CDR3 has 14 residues. Trimming cost V 4 bases and J 2 bases; bases outside gene matches: 4. CDR3 protein: CASSLGQDTDTQYF. The DNA of the CDR3 is TGTGCCAGCAGCCTTGGACAGGACACAGATACGCAGTATTTT.

J is TRBJ2-2 and V is TRBV15; a possible D gene is TRBD1 (6 bases). Germline-derived CDR1 and CDR2 are LNHNV and YYDKDF (reference sequence). Deletions cut 8 bases from V and 2 bases from J, with 12 bases between. The CDR3 consists of 14 residues. CDR3 residues: CATRGRGNTGELFF. CDR3 sequence (DNA): TGTGCCACCCGGGGCAGGGGAAACACCGGGGAGCTGTTTTTT. The full variable domain, completed using reference TRBV15 and TRBJ2-2, is DAMVIQNPRYQVTQFGKPVTLSCSQTLNHNVMYWYQQKSSQAPKLLFHYYDKDFNNEADTPDNFQSRRPNTSFCFLDIRSPGLGDTAMYLCATRGRGNTGELFFGEGSRLTVL.